This note documents a single T cell receptor (beta chain) sequence. Its antigen is unknown. The source of the sample is a study of OX40 agonist ivuxolimab in advanced cancers. Study as a whole: Ivuxolimab is an agonistic anti-OX40 (CD134) antibody, and patients were treated with it. General study points: Low normalized clonal expansion also occurred in some nonresponding patients. On average, CD8+ T cells showed a greater number of expanded clones than CD4+.

Sequenced by immunoSEQ multiplex PCR; TCRdb stores in-frame clones only, minus some. This sample has about 34,000 clones, with roughly 80% found just once. The input for sequencing was CD4+ or CD8+ T cells sorted from blood, taken in a trial of the OX40 agonist ivuxolimab. This clonotype originated in an adult with an advanced solid tumor such as melanoma, head and neck, liver or kidney cancer.

In nucleotides, the CDR3 is TGCGCCAGCAGCCAAGATAGGGTTCAGCCCCAGCATTTT. Translation gives CASSQDRVQPQHF. The V call is TRBV4-3, the J call TRBJ1-5; D is unclear. The germline V gene encodes CDR1 LGHNA and CDR2 YSLEER. This CDR3 contains 13 residues. Trimming pared 0 bases from V and 6 bases from J, leaving 6 bases between.